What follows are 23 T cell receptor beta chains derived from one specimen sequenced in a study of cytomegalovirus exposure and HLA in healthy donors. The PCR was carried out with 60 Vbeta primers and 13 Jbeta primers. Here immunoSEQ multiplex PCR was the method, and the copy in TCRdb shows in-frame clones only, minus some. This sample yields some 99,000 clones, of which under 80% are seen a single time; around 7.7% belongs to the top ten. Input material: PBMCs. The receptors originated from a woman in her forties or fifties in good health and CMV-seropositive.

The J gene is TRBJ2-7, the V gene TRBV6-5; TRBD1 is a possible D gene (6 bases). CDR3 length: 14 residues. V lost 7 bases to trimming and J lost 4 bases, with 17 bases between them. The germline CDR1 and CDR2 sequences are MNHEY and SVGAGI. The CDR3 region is CASNSRTARYEQYF. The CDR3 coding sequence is TGTGCCAGCAACTCTCGGACAGCCAGATACGAGCAGTACTTC.

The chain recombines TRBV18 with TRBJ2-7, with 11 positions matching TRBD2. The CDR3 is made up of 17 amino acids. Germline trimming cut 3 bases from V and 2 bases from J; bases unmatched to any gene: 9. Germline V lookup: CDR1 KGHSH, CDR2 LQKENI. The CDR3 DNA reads TGTGCCAGCTCACCCCTTCCGACTAGCGGGATAACCTACGAGCAGTACTTC. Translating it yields CASSPLPTSGITYEQYF.

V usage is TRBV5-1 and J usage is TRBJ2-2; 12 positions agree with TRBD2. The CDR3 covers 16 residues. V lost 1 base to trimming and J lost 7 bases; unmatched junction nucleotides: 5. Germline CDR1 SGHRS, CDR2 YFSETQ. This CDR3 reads CASSLLRTSGNGELFF. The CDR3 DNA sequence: TGCGCCAGCAGCTTGCTGCGGACTAGCGGGAACGGGGAGCTGTTTTTT.

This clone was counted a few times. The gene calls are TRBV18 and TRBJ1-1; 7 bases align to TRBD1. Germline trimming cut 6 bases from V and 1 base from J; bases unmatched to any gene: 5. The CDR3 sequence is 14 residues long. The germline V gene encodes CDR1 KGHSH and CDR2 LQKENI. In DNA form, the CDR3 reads TGTGCCAGCTCCCCCGGGACAGCGAACACTGAAGCTTTCTTT. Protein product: CASSPGTANTEAFF.

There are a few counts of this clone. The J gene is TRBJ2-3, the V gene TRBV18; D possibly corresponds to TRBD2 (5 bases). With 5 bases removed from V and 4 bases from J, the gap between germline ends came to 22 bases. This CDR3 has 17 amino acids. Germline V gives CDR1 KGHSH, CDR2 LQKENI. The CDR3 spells CASSSMRPRGFPDTQYF. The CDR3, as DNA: TGTGCCAGCTCATCTATGAGGCCCCGAGGGTTCCCAGATACGCAGTATTTT.

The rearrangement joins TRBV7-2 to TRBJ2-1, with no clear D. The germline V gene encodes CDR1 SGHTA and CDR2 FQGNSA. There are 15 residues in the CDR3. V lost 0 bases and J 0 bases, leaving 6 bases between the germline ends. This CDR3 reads CASSLALVSYNEQFF. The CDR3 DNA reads TGTGCCAGCAGCTTAGCGCTAGTCTCCTACAATGAGCAGTTCTTC.

The CDR3 reads CASSQDKDRGGYSNQPQHF. For the CDR3, the DNA is TGCGCCAGCAGCCAAGACAAGGACAGGGGGGGATATAGCAATCAGCCCCAGCATTTT. The V gene is TRBV4-1, the J gene TRBJ1-5, with 10 positions matching TRBD1. CDR3 length equals 19 residues. The ends lost 0 bases at V and 0 bases at J; junction bases unmatched: 8. CDR1 and CDR2 (germline): MGHRA, YSYEKL.

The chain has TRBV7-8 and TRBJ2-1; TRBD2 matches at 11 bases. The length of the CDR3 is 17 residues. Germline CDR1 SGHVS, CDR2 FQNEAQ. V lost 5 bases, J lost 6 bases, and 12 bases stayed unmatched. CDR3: CASSHALLAGDFNEQFF. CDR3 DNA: TGTGCCAGCAGCCACGCCTTACTAGCGGGAGATTTCAATGAGCAGTTCTTC.

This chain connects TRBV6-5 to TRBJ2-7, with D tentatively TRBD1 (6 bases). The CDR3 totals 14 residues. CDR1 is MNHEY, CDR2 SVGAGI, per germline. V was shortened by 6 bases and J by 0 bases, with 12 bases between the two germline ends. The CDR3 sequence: CASSRGQLSYEQYF. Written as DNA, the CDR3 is TGTGCCAGCAGCCGCGGACAGCTCTCCTACGAGCAGTACTTC.

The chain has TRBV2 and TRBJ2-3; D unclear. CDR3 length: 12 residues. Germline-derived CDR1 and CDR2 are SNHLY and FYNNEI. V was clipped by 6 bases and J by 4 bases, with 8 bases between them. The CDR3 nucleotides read TGTGCCAGCAGAGCCCAAGCAGATACGCAGTATTTT. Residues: CASRAQADTQYF.

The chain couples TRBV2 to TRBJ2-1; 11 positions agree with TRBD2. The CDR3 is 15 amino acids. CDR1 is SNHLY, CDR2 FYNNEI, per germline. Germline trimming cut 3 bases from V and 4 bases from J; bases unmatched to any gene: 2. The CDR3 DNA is TGTGCCAGCAGTGAGACTAGCGGGGCATACAATGAGCAGTTCTTC. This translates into CASSETSGAYNEQFF.

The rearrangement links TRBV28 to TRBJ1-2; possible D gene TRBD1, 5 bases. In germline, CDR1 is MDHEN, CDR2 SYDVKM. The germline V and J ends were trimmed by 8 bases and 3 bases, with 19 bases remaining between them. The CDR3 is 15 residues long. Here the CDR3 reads CASRNQGGRDYGYTF. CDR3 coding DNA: TGTGCCAGCCGGAACCAGGGCGGCAGGGACTATGGCTACACCTTC.

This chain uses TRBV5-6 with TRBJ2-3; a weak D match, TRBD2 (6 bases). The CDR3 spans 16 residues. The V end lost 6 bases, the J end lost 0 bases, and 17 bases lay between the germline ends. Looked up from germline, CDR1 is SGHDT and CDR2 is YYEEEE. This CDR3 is CASIRRVGGSTDTQYF. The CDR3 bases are TGTGCCAGCATCCGGCGGGTGGGGGGAAGCACAGATACGCAGTATTTT.

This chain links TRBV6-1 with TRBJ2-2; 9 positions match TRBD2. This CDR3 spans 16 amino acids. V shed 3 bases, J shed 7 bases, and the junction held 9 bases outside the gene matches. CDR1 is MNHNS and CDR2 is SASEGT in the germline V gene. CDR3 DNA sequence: TGTGCCAGCAGTGACCCCGGGACTAGCTACAACGGGGAGCTGTTTTTT. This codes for CASSDPGTSYNGELFF.

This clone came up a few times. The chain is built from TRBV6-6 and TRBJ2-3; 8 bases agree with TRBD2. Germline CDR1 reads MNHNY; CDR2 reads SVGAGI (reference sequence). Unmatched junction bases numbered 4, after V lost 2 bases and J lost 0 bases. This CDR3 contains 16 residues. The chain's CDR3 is CASSYLAGGSTDTQYF. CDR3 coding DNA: TGTGCCAGCAGTTACCTGGCGGGAGGAAGCACAGATACGCAGTATTTT.

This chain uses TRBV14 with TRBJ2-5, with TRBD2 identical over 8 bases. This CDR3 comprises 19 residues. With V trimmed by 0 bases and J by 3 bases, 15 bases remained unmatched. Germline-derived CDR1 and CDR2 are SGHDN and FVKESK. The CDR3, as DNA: TGTGCCAGCAGCCAAGATCGGGGGGGCTACCAAGCCCTAAAAGAGACCCAGTACTTC. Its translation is CASSQDRGGYQALKETQYF.

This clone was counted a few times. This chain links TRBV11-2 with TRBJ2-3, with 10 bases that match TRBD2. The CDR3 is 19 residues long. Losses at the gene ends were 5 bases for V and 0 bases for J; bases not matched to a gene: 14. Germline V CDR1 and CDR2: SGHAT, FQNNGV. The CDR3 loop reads CASSPRTSGRRFSTDTQYF. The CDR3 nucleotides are TGTGCCAGCAGCCCGAGGACTAGCGGTAGACGTTTTAGCACAGATACGCAGTATTTT.

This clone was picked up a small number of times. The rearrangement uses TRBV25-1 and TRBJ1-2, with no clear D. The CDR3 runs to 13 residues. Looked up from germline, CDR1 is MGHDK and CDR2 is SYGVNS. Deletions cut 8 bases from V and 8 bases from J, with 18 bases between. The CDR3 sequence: CASAAPTGRGYTF. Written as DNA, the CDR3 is TGTGCCAGCGCGGCCCCCACCGGTCGGGGCTACACCTTC.

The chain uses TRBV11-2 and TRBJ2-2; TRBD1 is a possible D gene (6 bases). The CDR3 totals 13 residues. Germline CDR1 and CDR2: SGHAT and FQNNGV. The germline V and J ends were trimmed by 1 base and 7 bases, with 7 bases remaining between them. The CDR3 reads CASSLGGGGELFF. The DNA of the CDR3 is TGTGCCAGCAGCTTAGGAGGGGGCGGGGAGCTGTTTTTT.

The CDR3 region is CASSTGTSGLGGSDTQYF. The CDR3, as DNA: TGTGCCAGCAGTACCGGGACTAGCGGGCTTGGTGGGTCAGATACGCAGTATTTT. V usage is TRBV5-4 and J usage is TRBJ2-3, with 12 bases that match TRBD2. J was trimmed by 4 bases and V by 5 bases; bases with no gene match: 14. Per germline, CDR1 SGHNT and CDR2 YYREEE (reference sequence). The CDR3 length is 18 residues.

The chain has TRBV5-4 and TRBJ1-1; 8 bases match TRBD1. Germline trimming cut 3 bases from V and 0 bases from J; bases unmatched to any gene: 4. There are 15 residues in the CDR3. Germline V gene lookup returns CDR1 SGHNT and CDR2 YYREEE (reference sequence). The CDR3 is CASSWPGQVNTEAFF. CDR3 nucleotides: TGTGCCAGCAGCTGGCCGGGACAGGTGAACACTGAAGCTTTCTTT.

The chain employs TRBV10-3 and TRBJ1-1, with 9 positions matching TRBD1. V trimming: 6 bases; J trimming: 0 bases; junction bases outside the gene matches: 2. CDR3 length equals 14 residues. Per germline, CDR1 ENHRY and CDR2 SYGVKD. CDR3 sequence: CAIRTGGMNTEAFF. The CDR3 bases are TGTGCCATCAGAACAGGGGGCATGAACACTGAAGCTTTCTTT.

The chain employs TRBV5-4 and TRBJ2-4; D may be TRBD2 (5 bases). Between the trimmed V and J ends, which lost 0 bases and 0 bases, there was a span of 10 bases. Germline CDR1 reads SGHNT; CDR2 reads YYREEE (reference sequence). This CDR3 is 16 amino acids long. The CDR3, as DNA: TGTGCCAGCAGCTTGGGGAGACTATTAGCCAAAAACATTCAGTACTTC. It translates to CASSLGRLLAKNIQYF.